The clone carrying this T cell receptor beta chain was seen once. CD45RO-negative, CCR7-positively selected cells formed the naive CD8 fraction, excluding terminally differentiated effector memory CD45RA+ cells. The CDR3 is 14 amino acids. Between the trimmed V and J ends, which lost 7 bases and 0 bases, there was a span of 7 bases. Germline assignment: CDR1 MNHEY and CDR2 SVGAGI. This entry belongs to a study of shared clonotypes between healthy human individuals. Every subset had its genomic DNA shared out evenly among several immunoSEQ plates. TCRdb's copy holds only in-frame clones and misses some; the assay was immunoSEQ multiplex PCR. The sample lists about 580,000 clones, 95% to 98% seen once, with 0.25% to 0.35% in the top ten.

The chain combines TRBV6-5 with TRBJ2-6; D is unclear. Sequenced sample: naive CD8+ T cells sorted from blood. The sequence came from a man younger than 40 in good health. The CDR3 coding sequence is TGTGCCAGCACGTGGAGCTCTGGGGCCAACGTCCTGACTTTC. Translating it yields CASTWSSGANVLTF.